This entry lists 27 T cell receptor beta chains sequenced from one sample in a study of blood T cell repertoires in COVID-19. Clones were read by immunoSEQ multiplex PCR, and TCRdb kept only the in-frame ones, dropping some. The sample lists approximately 45,000 clones, around nine tenths occurring once. Material for sequencing was peripheral blood. Source of these receptors: a man in his forties or fifties with COVID-19, enrolled during active disease.

V is TRBV10-2 and J is TRBJ2-2; 11 bases map to TRBD1. After removal of 7 bases from V and 8 bases from J, the junction contained 3 bases not matched to a gene. The CDR3 has 13 amino acids. Germline CDR1 and CDR2: WSHSY and SAAADI. Here the CDR3 DNA reads TGCGCCAGCAATGGACAGGGGGCGGGGGAGCTGTTTTTT. Amino acids: CASNGQGAGELFF.

V and J are TRBV7-9 and TRBJ1-1; TRBD1 aligns across 7 bases. V dropped 3 bases and J dropped 3; count of bases not matched to a gene: 7. The CDR3 contains 15 residues. Germline CDR1 SEHNR, CDR2 FQNEAQ (reference sequence). The CDR3 loop is CASSLPDRVDTEAFF. CDR3 coding DNA: TGTGCCAGCAGCTTGCCAGACAGGGTTGACACTGAAGCTTTCTTT.

The chain uses TRBV7-9 and TRBJ2-7; 9 bases agree with TRBD1. This CDR3 spans 16 amino acids. The V gene's germline CDR1 is SEHNR and CDR2 FQNEAQ (reference sequence). The trim removed 3 bases at V and 0 bases at J, leaving 6 bases unmatched. In DNA, the CDR3 is TGTGCCAGCAGCTTTATCTCGGGACAGGGCTCCTACGAGCAGTACTTC. Protein sequence: CASSFISGQGSYEQYF.

The sample holds a few counts of this clone. The rearrangement links TRBV9 to TRBJ1-3; 7 bases match TRBD1. J was trimmed by 2 bases and V by 4 bases; bases with no gene match: 6. Germline V lookup: CDR1 SGDLS, CDR2 YYNGEE. The CDR3 extends over 15 amino acids. The CDR3 spells CASSPQQGTGNTIYF. The DNA for the CDR3 is TGTGCCAGCAGCCCACAACAGGGGACTGGAAACACCATATATTTT. The whole variable domain, filled in from reference TRBV9 and TRBJ1-3, reads DSGVTQTPKHLITATGQRVTLRCSPRSGDLSVYWYQQSLDQGLQFLIQYYNGEERAKGNILERFSAQQFPDLHSELNLSSLELGDSALYFCASSPQQGTGNTIYFGEGSWLTVV.

V gene TRBV4-1 combines with J gene TRBJ2-5; tentatively, D is TRBD1 (6 bases). The V end was cut by 2 bases, the J end by 12 bases, with 10 bases between. The CDR3 totals 11 residues. CDR1 and CDR2 (germline): MGHRA, YSYEKL. The CDR3: CASSQTGQKYF. CDR3 nucleotides: TGCGCCAGCAGCCAAACGGGACAAAAGTACTTC.

V is TRBV5-4 and J is TRBJ2-1, with a weak D call TRBD1 (7 bases). The CDR3 is 16 amino acids. The germline V gene encodes CDR1 SGHNT and CDR2 YYREEE (reference sequence). The germline V and J ends were trimmed by 4 bases and 0 bases, with 14 bases remaining between them. For the CDR3, the DNA is TGTGCCAGCAGCCCCGGCGGGACAGTCTCCTACAATGAGCAGTTCTTC. Translated: CASSPGGTVSYNEQFF.

The rearrangement joins TRBV2 to TRBJ2-3; possibly TRBD2 for D (5 bases). The CDR3 is 16 amino acids. The germline V gene encodes CDR1 SNHLY and CDR2 FYNNEI. Trimming cost V 1 base and J 4 bases, with 15 bases left between them. CDR3 sequence (DNA): TGTGCCAGCAGTGAAGGAGAGGCTAGCTTTGCAGATACGCAGTATTTT. It is translated as CASSEGEASFADTQYF.

CDR3 DNA: TGTGCCAGCAGTCCCCCGGGGGCCCAGTACTTC. Amino acid sequence: CASSPPGAQYF. The J gene is TRBJ2-5, the V gene TRBV6-5, with D tentatively TRBD2 (6 bases). Looked up from germline, CDR1 is MNHEY and CDR2 is SVGAGI. CDR3 length equals 11 residues. The V end was cut by 5 bases, the J end by 9 bases, with 10 bases between.

The V gene is TRBV5-8, the J gene TRBJ2-5; 9 nucleotides align to TRBD1. J lost 5 bases, V lost 0 bases, and 5 bases had no gene match. CDR1 and CDR2 (germline): SGHTS, YDEGEE. The CDR3 runs to 15 residues. CDR3 in DNA: TGTGCCAGCAGCTTGGGGGACAGGGATGGTGAGACCCAGTACTTC. It specifies CASSLGDRDGETQYF.

V usage is TRBV2 and J usage is TRBJ2-3, with D possibly matching TRBD2 (5 bases). Germline V gives CDR1 SNHLY, CDR2 FYNNEI. The CDR3 is made up of 13 amino acids. The V end lost 1 base, the J end lost 8 bases, and 10 bases lay between the germline ends. The CDR3 region has the DNA TGTGCCAGCAGTGAAGAGGTAGGAGGTACGCAGTATTTT. Protein sequence: CASSEEVGGTQYF.

V usage is TRBV27 and J usage is TRBJ2-1; weak D call: TRBD2 (7 bases). Germline V gene lookup returns CDR1 MNHEY and CDR2 SMNVEV (reference sequence). CDR3 length: 16 residues. V was shortened by 4 bases and J by 0 bases, with 13 bases between the two germline ends. Here the CDR3 DNA reads TGTGCCAGCAGTTACGAGGGGGGGAGCTCCTACAATGAGCAGTTCTTC. Residues: CASSYEGGSSYNEQFF.

This rearrangement joins TRBV7-3 to TRBJ2-3; D possibly corresponds to TRBD2 (6 bases). Germline V gene data show CDR1 as SGHTA and CDR2 as FQGTGA. This CDR3 is 15 amino acids long. Trimming stripped 2 bases from V and 3 bases from J, with 12 bases between. The CDR3 spells CASSLQGGGTDTQYF. In DNA, the CDR3 is TGTGCCAGCAGCTTACAGGGAGGAGGAACAGATACGCAGTATTTT. Drawing the rest from reference TRBV7-3 and TRBJ2-3, the complete variable domain is GAGVSQTPSNKVTEKGKYVELRCDPISGHTALYWYRQSLGQGPEFLIYFQGTGAADDSGLPNDRFFAVRPEGSVSTLKIQRTERGDSAVYLCASSLQGGGTDTQYFGPGTRLTVL.

The chain has TRBV4-1 and TRBJ2-7, with 9 bases matching TRBD1. V lost 4 bases to trimming and J lost 9 bases; unmatched junction nucleotides: 4. CDR1 is MGHRA and CDR2 is YSYEKL in the germline V gene. The CDR3 loop spans 12 amino acids. The CDR3 DNA follows: TGCGCCAGCAGCCTTTGGGACAGGGCGCAGTACTTC. Translated: CASSLWDRAQYF.

This clone was counted only a few times. The rearrangement joins TRBV30 to TRBJ2-7; TRBD2 might be the D (7 bases). Germline CDR1 and CDR2: GTSNPN and SVGIG (reference sequence). Trimming cost V 0 bases and J 3 bases, with 15 bases left between them. The CDR3 sequence is 15 residues long. This chain's CDR3 is CAWSVRAGAVYEQYF. The DNA of the CDR3 is TGTGCCTGGAGTGTAAGGGCGGGGGCCGTCTACGAGCAGTACTTC.

V usage is TRBV7-9 and J usage is TRBJ2-3; D is undetermined. CDR3 size: 14 residues. Germline CDR1 is SEHNR and CDR2 is FQNEAQ (reference sequence). Trimming cost V 3 bases and J 1 base, with 8 bases left between them. The CDR3 loop is CASSLLPGTDTQYF. For the CDR3, the DNA is TGTGCCAGCAGCTTGTTGCCAGGCACAGATACGCAGTATTTT.

The rearrangement uses TRBV18 and TRBJ2-7; 7 positions agree with TRBD1. This CDR3 is built from 14 residues. Germline loops: CDR1 KGHSH, CDR2 LQKENI. Germline trimming cut 2 bases from V and 4 bases from J; bases unmatched to any gene: 5. CDR3 bases: TGTGCCAGCTCACCATCGAGACAGGGTTACGAGCAGTACTTC. It is translated as CASSPSRQGYEQYF.

The chain links TRBV10-3 to TRBJ1-1, with D perhaps TRBD1 (6 bases). Germline assignment: CDR1 ENHRY and CDR2 SYGVKD. This CDR3 has 14 amino acids. The ends were cut back, 10 bases at V and 0 bases at J, with 15 bases in the middle. The CDR3 sequence: CATRGLPMNTEAFF. The CDR3 nucleotides are TGTGCCACCAGGGGACTACCCATGAACACTGAAGCTTTCTTT.

The chain combines TRBV7-9 with TRBJ1-1; 7 bases line up with TRBD1. Trimming took 5 bases from V and 2 from J; bases not matched to a gene: 8. The CDR3 is 15 amino acids. In germline, CDR1 is SEHNR, CDR2 FQNEAQ (reference sequence). DNA for the CDR3: TGTGCCAGCAGCCCAGAGGACAGGCCAAACACTGAAGCTTTCTTT. Its protein is CASSPEDRPNTEAFF.

The chain links TRBV6-5 to TRBJ2-6, with D hard to call. Germline CDR1 is MNHEY and CDR2 is SVGAGI. V was cut by 6 bases and J by 4 bases, with 7 bases left in between. CDR3 size: 13 residues. The CDR3 DNA reads as TGTGCCAGCAGCGGGTCAGGGGCCAACGTCCTGACTTTC. Its translation: CASSGSGANVLTF.

J is TRBJ2-7 and V is TRBV19; TRBD2 aligns across 8 bases. Looked up from germline, CDR1 is LNHDA and CDR2 is SQIVND (reference sequence). V was clipped by 5 bases and J by 2 bases; unmatched bases: 5. The CDR3 is 14 residues long. CDR3 sequence reads: CASSPSGGTYEQYF. The CDR3 coding sequence is TGTGCCAGTAGTCCCTCGGGGGGGACCTACGAGCAGTACTTC.

This chain uses TRBV19 with TRBJ2-7; 7 bases map to TRBD1. CDR1 LNHDA and CDR2 SQIVND come from the germline V gene (reference sequence). The CDR3 has 13 residues. The J segment lost 3 bases and the V segment lost 5 bases, leaving 4 bases of the junction unmatched. This chain's CDR3 is CASSFWTGYEQYF. CDR3 nucleotide sequence: TGTGCCAGTAGTTTTTGGACAGGCTACGAGCAGTACTTC.

The gene calls are TRBV3-1 (or the pseudogene TRBV3-2) and TRBJ2-4, with TRBD1 matching over 8 bases. Germline trimming cut 2 bases from V and 7 bases from J; bases unmatched to any gene: 4. This CDR3 contains 14 residues. Germline V gene sequence: CDR1 LGHDT, CDR2 YNNKEL (reference sequence). The CDR3 sequence: CASSQRTGLNIQYF. The CDR3 nucleotides are TGTGCCAGCAGCCAACGGACAGGGTTGAACATTCAGTACTTC.

V and J are TRBV21-1 and TRBJ1-1. TRBV21-1 represents a pseudogene. The CDR3 spans 17 residues. The CDR3 DNA is TGTGCCAGCAGCCCCTTCGGCACAGGGAGGGGAGACACTGAAGCTTTCTTT. Its translation: CASSPFGTGRGDTEAFF.

This chain links TRBV19 with TRBJ1-4; D call uncertain. CDR3 length equals 12 residues. Trimming took 4 bases from V and 6 from J, leaving 6 bases between them. CDR1 is LNHDA, CDR2 SQIVND, per germline (reference sequence). The CDR3 spells CASSKSDEKLFF. The CDR3 bases are TGTGCCAGTAGTAAGTCGGATGAAAAACTGTTTTTT.

The chain has TRBV28 and TRBJ1-4, with 12 bases matching TRBD1. Germline lookup yields CDR1 MDHEN and CDR2 SYDVKM. The V gene end was trimmed by 4 bases and the J gene end by 7 bases; junction bases not matched to a gene: 10. The CDR3 covers 17 residues. Written as DNA, the CDR3 is TGTGCCAGCAGTTCGCTCCGGGACAGGGGGCGAGGTGAAAAACTGTTTTTT. Amino acid sequence: CASSSLRDRGRGEKLFF. The whole variable domain, remainder taken from reference TRBV28 and TRBJ1-4, is DVKVTQSSRYLVKRTGEKVFLECVQDMDHENMFWYRQDPGLGLRLIYFSYDVKMKEKGDIPEGYSVSREKKERFSLILESASTNQTSMYLCASSSLRDRGRGEKLFFGSGTQLSVL.

This chain links TRBV5-1 with TRBJ1-4; D might be TRBD1 (5 bases). Trimming left V 7 bases short and J 5 bases short, with 18 bases between. Germline CDR1 is SGHRS and CDR2 is YFSETQ. The CDR3 runs to 15 residues. CDR3 sequence: CASSERPGRNEKLFF. The DNA of the CDR3 is TGCGCCAGCTCCGAACGGCCAGGGAGGAATGAAAAACTGTTTTTT. Full variable domain (rest looked up from reference TRBV5-1 and TRBJ1-4): KAGVTQTPRYLIKTRGQQVTLSCSPISGHRSVSWYQQTPGQGLQFLFEYFSETQRNKGNFPGRFSGRQFSNSRSEMNVSTLELGDSALYLCASSERPGRNEKLFFGSGTQLSVL.

This sequence joins TRBV28 and TRBJ2-1; TRBD2 agrees at 8 bases. This CDR3 spans 15 amino acids. Per germline, CDR1 MDHEN and CDR2 SYDVKM. Unmatched junction bases numbered 2, after V lost 3 bases and J lost 1 base. For the CDR3, the DNA is TGTGCCAGCAGTTTTGCGGGGGGTTCCTACAATGAGCAGTTCTTC. Encoded protein: CASSFAGGSYNEQFF.